This TCR beta chain stems from a study of blood T cell repertoires in COVID-19. On the study more broadly: Acute and convalescent COVID-19 specimens originated in the United States, Italy and Spain.

In the authors' methods: From reference gene primer amplification, estimates of nucleated cell counts were derived. Assay used: immunoSEQ multiplex PCR; TCRdb lists only in-frame clones, some missing. Clone size and V and J calls were adopted from that table, with D and trimming inferred from the DNA. The sample contains some 220,000 clones, over 80% of which appear only once. Sequencing was performed on peripheral blood. The receptor was isolated from a woman aged 55-69 years with active or convalescent COVID-19.

The CDR3 region has the DNA TGTGCCAGTAGTACGAGACAGGGGGCCGATGGCTACACCTTC. Its protein product is CASSTRQGADGYTF. The rearrangement uses TRBV19 and TRBJ1-2, with 10 bases identical to TRBD1. This CDR3 contains 14 residues. V shed 4 bases, J shed 6 bases, and the junction held 5 bases outside the gene matches. Per the germline V gene, CDR1 is LNHDA and CDR2 is SQIVND (reference sequence).